This T cell receptor beta chain is drawn from a study of cytomegalovirus exposure and HLA in healthy donors. PCR involved 60 Vbeta and 13 Jbeta primers. Produced via immunoSEQ multiplex PCR; TCRdb's table is partial and in-frame only. This repertoire shows 150,000 to 200,000 clones, about 78% found once; its top ten account for more than 5%. V lost 3 bases to trimming and J lost 8 bases; unmatched junction nucleotides: 7. The length of the CDR3 is 15 residues. Germline CDR1 SGHNT, CDR2 YENEEA. It was healthy bone marrow donors who served as donors. The TCR was taken from a man in his forties in good health and CMV-seronegative. The chain employs TRBV11-3 and TRBJ2-1; TRBD2 agrees at 10 bases. The specimen sequenced was PBMCs. The CDR3 loop is CASSFSSGGEYEQFF. Written as DNA, the CDR3 is TGTGCCAGCAGCTTCTCGAGCGGGGGGGAATATGAGCAGTTCTTC. The variable domain in full, completed from reference TRBV11-3 and TRBJ2-1, reads EAGVVQSPRYKIIEKKQPVAFWCNPISGHNTLYWYLQNLGQGPELLIRYENEEAVDDSQLPKDRFSAERLKGVDSTLKIQPAELGDSAVYLCASSFSSGGEYEQFFGPGTRLTVL.